This T cell receptor beta chain was documented in a study of blood T cell repertoires in COVID-19 (dated by TCRdb to 2020 to 2021). For the study in its entirety: Collaborator samples came from the United States, Italy and Spain and covered acute and convalescent phases of COVID-19. The prospective study material was composed of cDNA or gDNA derived from T cells, B-cell-depleted T cells, or PBMCs. The dataset comprised deeply sampled blood TCRbeta repertoires from subjects exposed to, actively infected with, or recovered from COVID-19. A freely available public database, intended as a resource for researchers studying the immune response to SARS-CoV-2, is where the repertoires were released. Samples came from the ongoing ImmuneRACE study (first 160 participants) plus 1,254 subjects from 6 global collaborators. A de-identified subject ID, COVID-19 status, age in years and sex were almost always included in the sample metadata. Where HLA class I and class II types were available, the types were taken from metadata supplied by the sample provider, not from assay-based typing. Overall study outcomes, separate from this receptor: The quantity of clinical and demographic metadata differed by source and by participant and was supplied without curation.

Participants in the prospective study were enrolled through a virtual design, were aged roughly 18 to 90 years, and lived in about two dozen United States geographic areas. To assign participants to cohorts, the prospective study relied on clinical history that participants themselves reported in a screening survey and a study questionnaire. In the prospective study, whole blood, serum and a nasopharyngeal or oropharyngeal swab were collected from each participant by mobile phlebotomists. Participants in the prospective study had the option to provide additional blood draws and questionnaires over an approximately two-month period. Before DNA extraction, prospective study blood samples were shipped either frozen or at room temperature. TCRbeta CDR3 regions were amplified from genomic DNA using the immunoSEQ Assay, a bias-controlled multiplex PCR. Turning to the authors' computational methods: The number of nucleated cells in each sample was estimated from the amplification of reference gene primers within the assay. Sequence reads were collapsed and filtered to measure the absolute abundance of every unique TCRbeta CDR3 rearrangement. For each sample, productive Simpson clonality was calculated as the square root of Simpson's diversity index across productive rearrangements. The immuneACCESS repertoire file appears here via TCRdb, limited to in-frame rearrangements. These files lack a portion of the clones; in checked studies, under half of the deficit traces to unresolved V genes, and the cause of the others is not known. V, J and clone size reflect that table, while D and trimming were determined from the DNA. Present in this sample are about 270,000 clones, more than 75% of which were seen just once. The top ten clones comprise approximately 2.5% of the sample.

Points on this clone: No cognate antigen has been identified for it. No clone much larger than this one lies a single base away; base qualities are absent.

The clonotype comes from a woman aged 40 to 55 with acute COVID-19. The sample consisted of PBMCs or T cells enriched from blood (not recorded which).

The nucleotide sequence is given as TGTGCCAGCAGCTTAGAGACAGGGATTCATGGCTACACCTTC. Protein translation: CASSLETGIHGYTF. Rearrangement joined TRBV7-9 to TRBJ1-2, with 7 bases matching TRBD1. The germline V and J ends show losses of 1 base and 6 bases respectively, and no gene match explains 5 bases of the junction. Including cysteine and phenylalanine, the CDR3 has 14 amino acids. The CDR3 DNA has 42 bases and is translated from base 1. The germline V gene (reference sequence) specifies SEHNR as CDR1 and FQNEAQ as CDR2. With the rest looked up from the reference TRBV7-9 and TRBJ1-2 genes rather than sequenced, the full variable domain is DTGVSQNPRHKITKRGQNVTFRCDPISEHNRLYWYRQTLGQGPEFLTYFQNEAQLEKSRLLSDRFSAERPKGSFSTLEIQRTEQGDSAMYLCASSLETGIHGYTFGSGTRLTVV.